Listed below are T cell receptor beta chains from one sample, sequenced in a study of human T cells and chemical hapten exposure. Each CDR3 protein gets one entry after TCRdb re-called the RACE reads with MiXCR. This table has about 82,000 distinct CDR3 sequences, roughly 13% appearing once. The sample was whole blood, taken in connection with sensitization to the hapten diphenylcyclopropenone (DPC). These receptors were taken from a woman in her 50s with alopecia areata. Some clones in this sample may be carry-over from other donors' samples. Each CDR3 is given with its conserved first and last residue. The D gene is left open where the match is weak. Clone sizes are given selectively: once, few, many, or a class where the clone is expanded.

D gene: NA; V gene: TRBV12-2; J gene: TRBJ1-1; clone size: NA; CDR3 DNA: TGTGCAAGTCGCTTAGTTCGGGACAGGGGGAACACTGAAGCTTTCTTT; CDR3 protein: CASRLVRDRGNTEAFF
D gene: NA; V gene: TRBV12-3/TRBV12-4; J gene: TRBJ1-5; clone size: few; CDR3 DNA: TGTGCCAGCAGTTTAACAACGAATCAGCCCCAGCATTTT; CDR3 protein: CASSLTTNQPQHF
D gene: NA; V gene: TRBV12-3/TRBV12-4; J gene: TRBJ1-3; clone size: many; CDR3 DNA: TGTGCCAGCAGTTTGTGGGGATCTGGAAACACCATATATTTT; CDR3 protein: CASSLWGSGNTIYF
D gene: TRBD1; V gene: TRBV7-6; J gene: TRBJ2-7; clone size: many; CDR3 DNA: TGTGCCAGCAGCTTAGTGGCAGGGGGCGCAGGAAGCGAGCAGTACTTC; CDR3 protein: CASSLVAGGAGSEQYF
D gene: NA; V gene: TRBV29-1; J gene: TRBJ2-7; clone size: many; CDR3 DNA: TGCAGCGTGCTTACAGGGATCCACGAGCAGTACTTC; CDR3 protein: CSVLTGIHEQYF
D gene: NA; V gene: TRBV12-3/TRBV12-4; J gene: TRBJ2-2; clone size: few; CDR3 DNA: TGTTCCAGCAACTTGAGTCCAGCGGACACCGGGGAGCTGTTTTTT; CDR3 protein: CSSNLSPADTGELFF
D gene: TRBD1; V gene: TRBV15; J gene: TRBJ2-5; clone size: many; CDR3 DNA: TGTGCCACCAGCAGAGGTGGGACAGGGGAGACCCAGTACTTC; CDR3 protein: CATSRGGTGETQYF
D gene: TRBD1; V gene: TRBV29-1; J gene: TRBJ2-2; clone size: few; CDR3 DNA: TGCAGCGCAACAGGGGGAGGCGGGGAGCTGTTTTTT; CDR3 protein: CSATGGGGELFF
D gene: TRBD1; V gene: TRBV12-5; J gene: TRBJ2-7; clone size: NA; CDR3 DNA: TGTGCTAGTGCCTGGACAGGGGCCGAGCAGTACTTC; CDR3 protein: CASAWTGAEQYF
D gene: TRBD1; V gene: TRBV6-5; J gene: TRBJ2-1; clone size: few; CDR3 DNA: TGTGCCAGCAGCGGGAACCGGGACAGGGGGCGTAGAGATGAGCAGTTCTTC; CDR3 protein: CASSGNRDRGRRDEQFF
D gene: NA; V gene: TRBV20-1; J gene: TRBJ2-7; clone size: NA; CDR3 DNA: TGCAGTGCTATACCCCCGTACTTGGACTACGAGCAGTACTTC; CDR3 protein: CSAIPPYLDYEQYF
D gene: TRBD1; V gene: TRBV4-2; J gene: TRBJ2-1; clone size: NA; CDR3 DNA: TGTGCCAGCAGCCCCGGAACGGGACAGGGGTCAGGGTACAATGAGCAGTTCTTC; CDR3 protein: CASSPGTGQGSGYNEQFF
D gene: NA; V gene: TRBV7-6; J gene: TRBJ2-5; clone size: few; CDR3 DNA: TGTGCCAGCAGCTTAGAAGGTAGCGGAGCCCAAGAGACCCAGTACTTC; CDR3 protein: CASSLEGSGAQETQYF
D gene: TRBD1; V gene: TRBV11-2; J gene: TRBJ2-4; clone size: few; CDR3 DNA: TGTGCCAGCAGCTTAGATTGGGACAGGGAGCCGTACTTC; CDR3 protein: CASSLDWDREPYF
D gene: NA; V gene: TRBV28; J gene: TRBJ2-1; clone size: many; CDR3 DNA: TGTGCCAGCAGTTTACAGCTCGGCGGAACCCTCTACAATGAGCAGTTCTTC; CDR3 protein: CASSLQLGGTLYNEQFF
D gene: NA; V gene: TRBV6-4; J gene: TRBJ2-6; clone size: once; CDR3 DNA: TGTGCCAGCAGTGAGGGACTCTCTGGGGCCAACGTCCTGACTTTC; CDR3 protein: CASSEGLSGANVLTF
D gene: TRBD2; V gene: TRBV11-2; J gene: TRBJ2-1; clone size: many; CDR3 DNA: TGTGCCAGCAGCTTCCCAGGGACTAGCGAGTTCTTC; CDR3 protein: CASSFPGTSEFF
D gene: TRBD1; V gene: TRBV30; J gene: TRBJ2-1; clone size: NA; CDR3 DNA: TGTGCCTGGAGCGGTCAGGGGACAGCAAACAATGAGCAGTTCTTC; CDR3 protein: CAWSGQGTANNEQFF
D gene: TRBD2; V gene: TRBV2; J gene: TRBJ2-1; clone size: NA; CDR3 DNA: TGTGCCAGCAGTGTGACTAGCAAACAGTTCTTC; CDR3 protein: CASSVTSKQFF
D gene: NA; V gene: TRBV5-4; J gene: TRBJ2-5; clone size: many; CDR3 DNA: TGTGCCAGCGGGCGGGAAAAAGAGACCCAGTACTTC; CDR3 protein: CASGREKETQYF
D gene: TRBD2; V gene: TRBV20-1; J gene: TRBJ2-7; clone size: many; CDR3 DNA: TGCAGTGCTAGCTCCGGGACTAGCGGGGCCACCTACGAGCAGTACTTC; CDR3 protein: CSASSGTSGATYEQYF
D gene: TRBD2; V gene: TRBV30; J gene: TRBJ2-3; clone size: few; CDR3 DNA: TGTGCCTGGAGTCCGGGGGGAACAGATACGCAGTATTTT; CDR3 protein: CAWSPGGTDTQYF
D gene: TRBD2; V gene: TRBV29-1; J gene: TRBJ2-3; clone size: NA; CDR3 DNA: TGCAGCGTTGGTCCCGCGGGAGGGACAGATACGCAGTATTTT; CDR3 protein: CSVGPAGGTDTQYF
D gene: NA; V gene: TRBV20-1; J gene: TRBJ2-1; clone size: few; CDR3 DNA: TGCAGTGCTCCAGGGGCGGCTCGGACTAGAGATAACAATGAGCAGTTCTTC; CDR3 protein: CSAPGAARTRDNNEQFF
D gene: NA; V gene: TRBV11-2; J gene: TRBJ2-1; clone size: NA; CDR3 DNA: TGTGCCAGCACTCTTCTTAACGCCGACAATGAGCAGTTCTTC; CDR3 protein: CASTLLNADNEQFF
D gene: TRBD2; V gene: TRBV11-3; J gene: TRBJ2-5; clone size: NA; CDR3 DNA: TGTGCCAGCAGCTTCATCGGGATAGCGGGAGCCGAGACCCAGTACTTC; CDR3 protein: CASSFIGIAGAETQYF
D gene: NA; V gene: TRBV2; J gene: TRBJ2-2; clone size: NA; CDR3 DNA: TGTGCCAGCTTTACAGGGAACACCGGGGAGCTGTTTTTT; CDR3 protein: CASFTGNTGELFF
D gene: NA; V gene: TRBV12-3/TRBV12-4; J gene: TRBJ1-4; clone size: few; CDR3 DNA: TGTGCCAGCAGTTATCGGTTTGAAAAACTGTTTTTT; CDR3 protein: CASSYRFEKLFF